The sequence of this TCR beta chain was determined in a study of T cells after yellow fever vaccination. Study results and limitations: Faster peaking, at day 5 versus 15, marked a secondary response that was weaker. Clones from primary vaccination mostly reappeared after the booster (96% CD4, over 85% CD8).

They built TCR cDNA with 5'RACE template switching, a step that put in a universal primer site and UMIs. TCRdb itself ran the 5' RACE reads through MiXCR, one entry per CDR3 protein. The sample has hundreds of thousands of distinct CDR3 sequences; around 4.9% are singletons. The CDR3 is 15 amino acids. Germline V gene data show CDR1 as SGHVS and CDR2 as FQNEAQ. Trimming removed 0 bases from V and 4 bases from J, with 12 bases in between. This clonotype was detected many times. Its target is unknown. This sequence joins TRBV7-8 and TRBJ1-1, with TRBD1 as a possible D gene (6 bases). The material sequenced was CD4+ T cells sorted from PBMCs, taken on the day of the yellow fever booster vaccination. The source is a man younger than 35 who received the YFV17D yellow fever vaccine. CDR3 coding DNA: TGTGCCAGCAGCTTAGCGCAGGGCAGGGGCACTGAAGCTTTCTTT. Translation: CASSLAQGRGTEAFF.